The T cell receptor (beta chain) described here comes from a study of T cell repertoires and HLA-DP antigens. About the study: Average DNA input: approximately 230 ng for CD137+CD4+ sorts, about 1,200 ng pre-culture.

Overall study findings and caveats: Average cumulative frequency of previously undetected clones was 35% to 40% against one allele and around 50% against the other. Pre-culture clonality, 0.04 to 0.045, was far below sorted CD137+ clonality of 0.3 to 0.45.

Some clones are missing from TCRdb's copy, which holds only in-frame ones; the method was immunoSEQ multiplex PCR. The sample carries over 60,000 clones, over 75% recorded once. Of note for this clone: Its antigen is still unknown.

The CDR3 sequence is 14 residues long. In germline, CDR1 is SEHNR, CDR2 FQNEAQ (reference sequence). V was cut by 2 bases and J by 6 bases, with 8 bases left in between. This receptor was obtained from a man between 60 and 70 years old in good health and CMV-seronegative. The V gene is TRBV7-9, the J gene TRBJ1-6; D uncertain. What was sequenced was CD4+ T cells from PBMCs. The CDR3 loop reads CASSLQNTNSPLHF. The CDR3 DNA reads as TGTGCCAGCAGCTTACAGAACACTAATTCACCCCTCCACTTT.